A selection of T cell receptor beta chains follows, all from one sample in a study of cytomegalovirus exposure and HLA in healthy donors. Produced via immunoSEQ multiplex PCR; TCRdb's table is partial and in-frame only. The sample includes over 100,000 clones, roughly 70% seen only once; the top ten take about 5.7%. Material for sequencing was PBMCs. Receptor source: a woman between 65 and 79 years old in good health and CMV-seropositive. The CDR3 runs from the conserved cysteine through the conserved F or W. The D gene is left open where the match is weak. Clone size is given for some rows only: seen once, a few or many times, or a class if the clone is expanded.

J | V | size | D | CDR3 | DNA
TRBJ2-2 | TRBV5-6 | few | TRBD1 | CASMGTGAVSGELFF | TGTGCCAGCATGGGGACAGGGGCCGTTTCCGGGGAGCTGTTTTTT
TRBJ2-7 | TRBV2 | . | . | CASRTGYEQYF | TGTGCCAGCAGGACGGGCTACGAGCAGTACTTC
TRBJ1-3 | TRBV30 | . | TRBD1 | CAWSVRWGTGLSGNTIYF | TGTGCCTGGAGTGTACGGTGGGGGACAGGGCTCTCTGGAAACACCATATATTTT
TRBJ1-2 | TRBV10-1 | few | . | CASSESVNYGYTF | TGCGCCAGCAGTGAATCAGTTAACTATGGCTACACCTTC
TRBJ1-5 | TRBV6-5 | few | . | CASSPGLLRGQPQHF | TGTGCCAGCAGTCCCGGGCTCCTAAGGGGACAGCCCCAGCATTTT
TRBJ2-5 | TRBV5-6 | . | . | CASSFSGGRETQYF | TGTGCCAGCAGCTTCTCGGGGGGCAGGGAGACCCAGTACTTC
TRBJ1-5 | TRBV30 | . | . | CAWSVSPWNRDQPQHF | TGTGCCTGGAGCGTATCCCCTTGGAACAGAGATCAGCCCCAGCATTTT
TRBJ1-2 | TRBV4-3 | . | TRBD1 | CASSLGTGGTYGYTF | TGCGCCAGCAGCCTTGGGACAGGGGGCACCTATGGCTACACCTTC
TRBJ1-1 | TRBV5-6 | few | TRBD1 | CASSQGQLNTEAFF | TGTGCCAGCAGTCAGGGACAGCTGAACACTGAAGCTTTCTTT
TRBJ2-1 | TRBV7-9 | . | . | CASSLAGGPYNEQFF | TGTGCCAGCAGCTTAGCGGGGGGACCCTACAATGAGCAGTTCTTC
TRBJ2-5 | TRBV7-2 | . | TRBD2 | CASSLKVTARGGRSETQYF | TGTGCCAGCAGCTTAAAAGTCACGGCGCGGGGGGGCCGTTCGGAGACCCAGTACTTC
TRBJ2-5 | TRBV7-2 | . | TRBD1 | CASSWQGDEWETQYF | TGTGCCAGCAGTTGGCAGGGGGATGAATGGGAGACCCAGTACTTC
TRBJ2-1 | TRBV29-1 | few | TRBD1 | CSVLGQGYNEQFF | TGCAGCGTTTTGGGACAGGGGTACAATGAGCAGTTCTTC
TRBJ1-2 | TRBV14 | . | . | CASSQNRNAGYTF | TGTGCCAGCAGTCAAAACAGAAATGCGGGCTACACCTTC
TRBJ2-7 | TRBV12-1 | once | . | CASSLEVNPGQGSSYEQYF | TGTGCCAGCAGCTTAGAGGTAAATCCGGGACAGGGATCCTCCTACGAGCAGTACTTC
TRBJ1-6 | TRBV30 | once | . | CAWMLRGVGSPLHF | TGTGCCTGGATGTTAAGGGGTGTTGGTTCACCCCTCCACTTT
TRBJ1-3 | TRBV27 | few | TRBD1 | CASRRTGRWDTIYF | TGTGCCAGCAGAAGGACAGGCCGGTGGGACACCATATATTTT
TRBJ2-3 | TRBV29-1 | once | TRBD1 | CSVIGQATDTQYF | TGCAGCGTTATTGGACAGGCCACAGATACGCAGTATTTT
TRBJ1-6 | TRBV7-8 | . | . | CASSFLTGNSPLHF | TGTGCCAGCAGCTTCTTAACGGGTAATTCACCCCTCCACTTT
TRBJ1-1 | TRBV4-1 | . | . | CASSQEVTGLNTEAFF | TGCGCCAGCAGCCAAGAAGTTACAGGGCTGAACACTGAAGCTTTCTTT
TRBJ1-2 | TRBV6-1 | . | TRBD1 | CASSQGGRYGYTF | TGTGCCAGCAGCCAGGGGGGACGGTATGGCTACACCTTC
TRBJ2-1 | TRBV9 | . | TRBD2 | CASSVLNGGVNEQFF | TGTGCCAGCAGCGTACTCAACGGGGGGGTGAATGAGCAGTTCTTC
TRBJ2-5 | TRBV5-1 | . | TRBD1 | CASSLGTGWRETQYF | TGCGCCAGCAGCTTGGGGACAGGGTGGCGAGAGACCCAGTACTTC